This T cell receptor (beta chain) was obtained from a study of control samples from healthy donors and cancer patients. The method was immunoSEQ multiplex PCR; TCRdb's version includes in-frame clones alone and lacks a portion of them. The sample lists 80,000 or so clones, over 80% occurring once. The CDR3 has 16 amino acids. From germline, CDR1 is SGHRS and CDR2 YFSETQ. The junction had 6 bases not matched to a gene; V was cut back by 4 bases and J by 6 bases. The chain employs TRBV5-1 and TRBJ2-1; 14 bases are a match to TRBD2. The receptor was derived from a woman aged 60-70 years in good health. What was sequenced was blood. CDR3 amino acids: CASSLEGLAGVNEQFF. The CDR3 DNA is TGCGCCAGCAGCCTGGAGGGACTAGCGGGAGTCAATGAGCAGTTCTTC. Supplemented by reference TRBV5-1 and TRBJ2-1, the full variable domain reads KAGVTQTPRYLIKTRGQQVTLSCSPISGHRSVSWYQQTPGQGLQFLFEYFSETQRNKGNFPGRFSGRQFSNSRSEMNVSTLELGDSALYLCASSLEGLAGVNEQFFGPGTRLTVL.